This is a list of T cell receptor beta chains from one sample in a study of regulatory dendritic cells for organ transplantation. TCRdb's copy holds only in-frame clones and misses some; the assay was immunoSEQ multiplex PCR. The table shows 20,000 to 25,000 clones, with 60% to 80% occurring only once. The sequenced sample consisted of memory CD4+ T cells from blood. These receptors came from a human donor in good health. Each CDR3 is given with its conserved first and last residue. D genes are given only for firm matches. Expanded clones get a size class; other rows say once, few or many, or leave the size out.

V gene	clone size	D gene	J gene	CDR3 protein	CDR3 DNA
TRBV29-1	-	-	TRBJ1-5	CSVSRDRSNQPQHF	TGCAGCGTTTCGCGGGACCGAAGCAATCAGCCCCAGCATTTT
TRBV4-3	-	TRBD2	TRBJ2-3	CASSQFSGGADTQYF	TGCGCCAGCAGCCAATTTAGCGGGGGGGCAGATACGCAGTATTTT
TRBV29-1	few	-	TRBJ2-1	CSVYSPTSYNRNEQFF	TGCAGCGTCTACAGCCCTACTAGCTATAATAGGAATGAGCAGTTCTTC
TRBV6-6	-	TRBD1	TRBJ1-2	CASSYGRGVDYGYTF	TGTGCCAGCAGTTACGGCAGGGGGGTAGACTATGGCTACACCTTC
TRBV7-7	-	TRBD2	TRBJ2-5	CASSSLSGGAGETQYF	TGTGCCAGCAGCTCTCTTAGCGGGGGGGCCGGGGAGACCCAGTACTTC
TRBV19	-	TRBD1	TRBJ1-2	CASSIVDRPYGYTF	TGTGCCAGTAGTATAGTGGACAGGCCCTATGGCTACACCTTC
TRBV7-9	-	TRBD2	TRBJ2-2	CASSEGLAITGELFF	TGTGCCAGCAGCGAGGGACTAGCGATCACCGGGGAGCTGTTTTTT
TRBV29-1	-	-	TRBJ2-3	CSVEPTSTDTQYF	TGCAGCGTTGAGCCAACTAGCACAGATACGCAGTATTTT
TRBV7-6	-	TRBD2	TRBJ2-5	CASSLGTSRETQYF	TGTGCCAGCAGCTTAGGGACTAGCCGGGAGACCCAGTACTTC
TRBV5-4	few	-	TRBJ1-2	CASSFARAPGYTF	TGTGCCAGCAGCTTTGCCAGGGCTCCTGGCTACACCTTC
TRBV5-6	once	-	TRBJ2-3	CASSRRGPDTQYF	TGTGCCAGCAGCCGGCGGGGCCCAGATACGCAGTATTTT
TRBV19	-	TRBD2	TRBJ2-2	CASTAQRGTGELFF	TGTGCCAGTACCGCCCAGCGGGGCACCGGGGAGCTGTTTTTT
TRBV11-3	-	-	TRBJ2-3	CASSHNLAGFTDTQYF	TGTGCCAGCAGCCATAACCTGGCAGGCTTCACAGATACGCAGTATTTT
TRBV2	-	-	TRBJ2-2	CASRSRAGTGELFF	TGTGCCAGTCGTAGCAGGGCAGGCACCGGGGAGCTGTTTTTT
TRBV7-2	once	-	TRBJ2-2	CASSLRDYTGELFF	TGTGCCAGCAGCTTACGGGATTACACCGGGGAGCTGTTTTTT
TRBV5-1	once	-	TRBJ2-1	CASSLYQVNNEQFF	TGCGCCAGCAGCTTGTATCAGGTCAACAATGAGCAGTTCTTC
TRBV6-6	once	TRBD1	TRBJ2-7	CASSSGQVAGYEQYF	TGTGCCAGCAGTTCTGGACAGGTGGCTGGGTACGAGCAGTACTTC
TRBV6-5	-	TRBD1	TRBJ2-7	CASRYRTGKPYEQYF	TGTGCCAGCAGGTATCGGACAGGGAAGCCCTACGAGCAGTACTTC
TRBV30	-	-	TRBJ2-7	CAWSYTGNPSYEQYF	TGTGCCTGGAGTTACACAGGAAATCCCTCTTACGAGCAGTACTTC
TRBV7-6	-	TRBD1	TRBJ2-2	CASSPGQGNTGELFF	TGTGCCAGCAGCCCGGGACAGGGAAACACCGGGGAGCTGTTTTTT
TRBV29-1	-	TRBD1	TRBJ1-3	CSVQGMDRDSGNTIYF	TGCAGCGTACAAGGAATGGACAGGGACTCTGGAAACACCATATATTTT
TRBV2	few	TRBD1	TRBJ1-2	CASSRDRGEGGYTF	TGTGCCAGCAGCCGGGACAGGGGTGAGGGTGGCTACACCTTC
TRBV7-9	-	TRBD1	TRBJ1-4	CASSMGQIREKLFF	TGTGCCAGCAGCATGGGACAGATACGTGAAAAACTGTTTTTT
TRBV29-1	-	-	TRBJ2-2	CSVEDPGLSTGELFF	TGCAGCGTTGAAGATCCGGGACTGTCCACCGGGGAGCTGTTTTTT
TRBV9	-	TRBD2	TRBJ2-5	CASSVELSSGGRETQYF	TGTGCCAGCAGCGTAGAGCTTTCTAGCGGGGGGCGAGAGACCCAGTACTTC
TRBV7-8	-	-	TRBJ1-5	CASSLVMFADRNQPQHF	TGTGCCAGCAGCTTAGTTATGTTTGCTGACAGGAATCAGCCCCAGCATTTT
TRBV6-1	-	-	TRBJ2-1	CASRVGRDNEQFF	TGTGCCAGCAGAGTTGGCAGGGACAATGAGCAGTTCTTC
TRBV2	-	-	TRBJ2-5	CASRGTVWETQYF	TGTGCCAGCAGGGGGACTGTCTGGGAGACCCAGTACTTC
TRBV5-1	few	-	TRBJ1-5	CASSLGLENQPQHF	TGCGCCAGCAGCTTGGGGTTGGAGAATCAGCCCCAGCATTTT
TRBV5-6	-	TRBD2	TRBJ2-3	CASSGSGGTDTQYF	TGTGCCAGCAGCGGTAGCGGGGGCACAGATACGCAGTATTTT
TRBV15	-	-	TRBJ1-2	CATSRQGLYGYTF	TGTGCCACCAGCAGACAGGGACTTTATGGCTACACCTTC
TRBV7-2	-	TRBD1	TRBJ2-7	CASSLSGGYEQYF	TGTGCCAGCAGCTTATCAGGGGGCTACGAGCAGTACTTC
TRBV7-2	-	TRBD1	TRBJ1-4	CASTYRGGSEKLFF	TGTGCCAGCACCTACAGGGGGGGAAGCGAAAAACTGTTTTTT
TRBV7-2	-	-	TRBJ2-5	CASSLGPGGRQETQYF	TGTGCCAGCAGCTTAGGCCCGGGGGGCCGACAAGAGACCCAGTACTTC
TRBV23-1	once	-	TRBJ1-4	CASSGKQAATNEKLFF	TGCGCCAGCAGTGGGAAACAGGCGGCAACTAATGAAAAACTGTTTTTT
TRBV7-2	once	-	TRBJ2-5	CASSLGHSVETQYF	TGTGCCAGCAGCTTAGGTCACTCGGTAGAGACCCAGTACTTC
TRBV15	-	TRBD1	TRBJ2-2	CATSTGVRDTGELFF	TGTGCCACGAGTACAGGGGTTCGGGACACCGGGGAGCTGTTTTTT
TRBV6-5	-	TRBD2	TRBJ2-1	CASRVGLGPNEQFF	TGTGCCAGCAGGGTAGGACTAGGACCCAATGAGCAGTTCTTC
TRBV5-6	-	TRBD1	TRBJ1-4	CASSPSGTANEKLFF	TGTGCCAGCAGCCCCTCCGGGACAGCCAATGAAAAACTGTTTTTT